These 15 T cell receptor beta chains came from one sample sequenced in a study of cytomegalovirus exposure and HLA in healthy donors. Vbeta (60) and Jbeta (13) primers were used in the PCR. Some clones are missing from TCRdb's copy, which holds only in-frame ones; the method was immunoSEQ multiplex PCR. The table lists under 150,000 clones, around 84% of them singletons. The sample consisted of PBMCs. The source of these receptors is a boy aged 2-15 years in good health and CMV-seronegative.

The rearrangement links TRBV4-1 to TRBJ1-4; 7 positions match TRBD1. After removal of 1 base from V and 5 bases from J, the junction contained 10 bases not matched to a gene. The germline CDR1 and CDR2 sequences are MGHRA and YSYEKL. This CDR3 is 17 amino acids long. In DNA form, the CDR3 reads TGCGCCAGCAGCCAAGTAAGCTTACAGGGGCTGAATGAAAAACTGTTTTTT. This gives the protein CASSQVSLQGLNEKLFF.

The chain combines TRBV2 with TRBJ1-5; D is perhaps TRBD1 (6 bases). Germline assignment: CDR1 SNHLY and CDR2 FYNNEI. The V end was cut by 7 bases, the J end by 4 bases, with 17 bases between. The CDR3 is made up of 15 amino acids. The CDR3, as DNA: TGTGCCAGCAATGCTAGACAGGCCCGTAATCAGCCCCAGCATTTT. Residues: CASNARQARNQPQHF.

The sample holds one count of this clone. This chain joins TRBV4-1 and TRBJ2-1; 14 bases align to TRBD2. Germline-derived CDR1 and CDR2 are MGHRA and YSYEKL. V was pared by 7 bases and J by 7 bases, with 15 bases of the junction left unmatched. The CDR3 consists of 18 residues. The CDR3 DNA reads as TGCGCCAGCACGCCGGGACTAGCGGGAGTAATGGGAGTTAATGAGCAGTTCTTC. Protein product: CASTPGLAGVMGVNEQFF.

The CDR3 spells CASSLRRLAEHNEQFF. DNA of the CDR3: TGTGCCAGCAGCCTCAGGAGACTAGCGGAGCACAATGAGCAGTTCTTC. The V call is TRBV11-3, the J call TRBJ2-1; 9 bases map to TRBD2. The V and J ends lost 5 bases and 5 bases, in that order; junction bases with no gene match: 10. Germline V gives CDR1 SGHNT, CDR2 YENEEA. The CDR3 runs 16 residues.

This clone was counted between two and nine times. V gene TRBV5-1 combines with J gene TRBJ1-4; perhaps TRBD1 as D (5 bases). Germline V CDR1 and CDR2: SGHRS, YFSETQ. V was clipped by 3 bases and J by 8 bases, with 17 bases between them. The CDR3 is made up of 15 amino acids. Here the CDR3 reads CASSSRPGHKEKLFF. The CDR3 nucleotides read TGCGCCAGCAGCTCCCGCCCCGGACACAAAGAAAAACTGTTTTTT.

The rearrangement links TRBV4-2 to TRBJ2-3; TRBD1 aligns across 9 bases. The CDR3 totals 14 residues. J lost 6 bases, V lost 4 bases, and 5 bases had no gene match. Germline CDR1 LGHNA, CDR2 YNFKEQ. The CDR3 sequence: CASSRDRVSDTQYF. CDR3 nucleotide sequence: TGTGCCAGCAGCCGGGACAGGGTGTCCGATACGCAGTATTTT.

This chain connects TRBV28 to TRBJ2-7; TRBD2 aligns across 14 bases. The CDR3 is 13 amino acids. The V gene's germline CDR1 is MDHEN and CDR2 SYDVKM. Unmatched junction bases numbered 3, after V lost 9 bases and J lost 5 bases. CDR3 in amino acids: CASQGLAGDEQYF. DNA for the CDR3: TGTGCCAGTCAGGGACTAGCGGGAGACGAGCAGTACTTC. Using reference TRBV28 and TRBJ2-7 for the parts outside the CDR3, the full variable domain is DVKVTQSSRYLVKRTGEKVFLECVQDMDHENMFWYRQDPGLGLRLIYFSYDVKMKEKGDIPEGYSVSREKKERFSLILESASTNQTSMYLCASQGLAGDEQYFGPGTRLTVT.

The chain combines TRBV7-3 with TRBJ2-3; 8 bases match TRBD1. V lost 4 bases, J lost 0 bases, and 6 bases stayed unmatched. The CDR3 consists of 16 residues. Germline lookup yields CDR1 SGHTA and CDR2 FQGTGA. Written as DNA, the CDR3 is TGTGCCAGCAGCTCCGGACAGGGCGGAAGCACAGATACGCAGTATTTT. Protein product: CASSSGQGGSTDTQYF.

The rearrangement uses TRBV7-9 and TRBJ2-3; TRBD2 might be the D (6 bases). The CDR3 covers 16 residues. Trimming took off 1 base at V and 1 base at J, with 12 bases between the two ends. Germline CDR1 reads SEHNR; CDR2 reads FQNEAQ (reference sequence). The CDR3 region is CASSLVFPGGTDTQYF. The CDR3 bases are TGTGCCAGCAGCTTAGTATTCCCGGGGGGCACAGATACGCAGTATTTT.

The chain has TRBV19 and TRBJ1-1; 8 bases agree with TRBD1. V shed 5 bases and J 4 bases; nucleotides not matched to a gene: 6. This CDR3 comprises 14 residues. Germline V CDR1 and CDR2: LNHDA, SQIVND (reference sequence). CDR3 protein: CASSHGQGPTEAFF. The DNA of the CDR3 is TGTGCCAGTAGTCACGGACAGGGTCCCACTGAAGCTTTCTTT. Filled out from reference TRBV19 and TRBJ1-1, the complete variable domain reads DGGITQSPKYLFRKEGQNVTLSCEQNLNHDAMYWYRQDPGQGLRLIYYSQIVNDFQKGDIAEGYSVSREKKESFPLTVTSAQKNPTAFYLCASSHGQGPTEAFFGQGTRLTVV.

The chain joins TRBV4-3 to TRBJ2-2; the match to TRBD2 covers 9 bases. Germline CDR1 is LGHNA and CDR2 is YSLEER. The CDR3 is made up of 16 amino acids. V shed 0 bases and J 10 bases; nucleotides not matched to a gene: 9. The CDR3 here is CASSQDPRLAAAELFF. The DNA for the CDR3 is TGCGCCAGCAGCCAAGACCCCCGACTAGCGGCCGCGGAGCTGTTTTTT.

J is TRBJ1-6 and V is TRBV15; possibly TRBD1 for D (5 bases). The germline gives CDR1 LNHNV, CDR2 YYDKDF (reference sequence). This CDR3 spans 14 amino acids. Between the trimmed V and J ends, which lost 3 bases and 8 bases, there was a span of 11 bases. In DNA, the CDR3 is TGTGCCACCAGCAGGGGGGGTCAGGATTCACCCCTCCACTTT. This codes for CATSRGGQDSPLHF.

The V call is TRBV25-1, the J call TRBJ2-2; 7 bases are shared with TRBD1. V lost 4 bases to trimming and J lost 4 bases; unmatched junction nucleotides: 6. The CDR3 loop spans 15 amino acids. CDR1 is MGHDK, CDR2 SYGVNS, per germline. The CDR3 DNA is TGTGCCAGCAGTGGGTCGACAGGGCCCACCGGGGAGCTGTTTTTT. Amino acids: CASSGSTGPTGELFF.

J is TRBJ2-3 and V is TRBV7-3; a possible D gene is TRBD2 (6 bases). Germline-derived CDR1 and CDR2 are SGHTA and FQGTGA. Trimming removed 8 bases from V and 2 bases from J, with 14 bases in between. This CDR3 has 14 residues. CDR3 sequence reads: CASRPGGSTDTQYF. For the CDR3, the DNA is TGTGCCAGCCGGCCCGGGGGTTCCACAGATACGCAGTATTTT.

The CDR3 sequence: CASSRLGVGDQETQYF. The CDR3 DNA reads TGTGCCAGTAGCAGACTCGGAGTCGGGGACCAAGAGACCCAGTACTTC. V and J are TRBV19 and TRBJ2-5; possibly TRBD2 for D (5 bases). This CDR3 comprises 16 residues. The germline V gene encodes CDR1 LNHDA and CDR2 SQIVND (reference sequence). V was clipped by 6 bases and J by 0 bases, with 17 bases between them.